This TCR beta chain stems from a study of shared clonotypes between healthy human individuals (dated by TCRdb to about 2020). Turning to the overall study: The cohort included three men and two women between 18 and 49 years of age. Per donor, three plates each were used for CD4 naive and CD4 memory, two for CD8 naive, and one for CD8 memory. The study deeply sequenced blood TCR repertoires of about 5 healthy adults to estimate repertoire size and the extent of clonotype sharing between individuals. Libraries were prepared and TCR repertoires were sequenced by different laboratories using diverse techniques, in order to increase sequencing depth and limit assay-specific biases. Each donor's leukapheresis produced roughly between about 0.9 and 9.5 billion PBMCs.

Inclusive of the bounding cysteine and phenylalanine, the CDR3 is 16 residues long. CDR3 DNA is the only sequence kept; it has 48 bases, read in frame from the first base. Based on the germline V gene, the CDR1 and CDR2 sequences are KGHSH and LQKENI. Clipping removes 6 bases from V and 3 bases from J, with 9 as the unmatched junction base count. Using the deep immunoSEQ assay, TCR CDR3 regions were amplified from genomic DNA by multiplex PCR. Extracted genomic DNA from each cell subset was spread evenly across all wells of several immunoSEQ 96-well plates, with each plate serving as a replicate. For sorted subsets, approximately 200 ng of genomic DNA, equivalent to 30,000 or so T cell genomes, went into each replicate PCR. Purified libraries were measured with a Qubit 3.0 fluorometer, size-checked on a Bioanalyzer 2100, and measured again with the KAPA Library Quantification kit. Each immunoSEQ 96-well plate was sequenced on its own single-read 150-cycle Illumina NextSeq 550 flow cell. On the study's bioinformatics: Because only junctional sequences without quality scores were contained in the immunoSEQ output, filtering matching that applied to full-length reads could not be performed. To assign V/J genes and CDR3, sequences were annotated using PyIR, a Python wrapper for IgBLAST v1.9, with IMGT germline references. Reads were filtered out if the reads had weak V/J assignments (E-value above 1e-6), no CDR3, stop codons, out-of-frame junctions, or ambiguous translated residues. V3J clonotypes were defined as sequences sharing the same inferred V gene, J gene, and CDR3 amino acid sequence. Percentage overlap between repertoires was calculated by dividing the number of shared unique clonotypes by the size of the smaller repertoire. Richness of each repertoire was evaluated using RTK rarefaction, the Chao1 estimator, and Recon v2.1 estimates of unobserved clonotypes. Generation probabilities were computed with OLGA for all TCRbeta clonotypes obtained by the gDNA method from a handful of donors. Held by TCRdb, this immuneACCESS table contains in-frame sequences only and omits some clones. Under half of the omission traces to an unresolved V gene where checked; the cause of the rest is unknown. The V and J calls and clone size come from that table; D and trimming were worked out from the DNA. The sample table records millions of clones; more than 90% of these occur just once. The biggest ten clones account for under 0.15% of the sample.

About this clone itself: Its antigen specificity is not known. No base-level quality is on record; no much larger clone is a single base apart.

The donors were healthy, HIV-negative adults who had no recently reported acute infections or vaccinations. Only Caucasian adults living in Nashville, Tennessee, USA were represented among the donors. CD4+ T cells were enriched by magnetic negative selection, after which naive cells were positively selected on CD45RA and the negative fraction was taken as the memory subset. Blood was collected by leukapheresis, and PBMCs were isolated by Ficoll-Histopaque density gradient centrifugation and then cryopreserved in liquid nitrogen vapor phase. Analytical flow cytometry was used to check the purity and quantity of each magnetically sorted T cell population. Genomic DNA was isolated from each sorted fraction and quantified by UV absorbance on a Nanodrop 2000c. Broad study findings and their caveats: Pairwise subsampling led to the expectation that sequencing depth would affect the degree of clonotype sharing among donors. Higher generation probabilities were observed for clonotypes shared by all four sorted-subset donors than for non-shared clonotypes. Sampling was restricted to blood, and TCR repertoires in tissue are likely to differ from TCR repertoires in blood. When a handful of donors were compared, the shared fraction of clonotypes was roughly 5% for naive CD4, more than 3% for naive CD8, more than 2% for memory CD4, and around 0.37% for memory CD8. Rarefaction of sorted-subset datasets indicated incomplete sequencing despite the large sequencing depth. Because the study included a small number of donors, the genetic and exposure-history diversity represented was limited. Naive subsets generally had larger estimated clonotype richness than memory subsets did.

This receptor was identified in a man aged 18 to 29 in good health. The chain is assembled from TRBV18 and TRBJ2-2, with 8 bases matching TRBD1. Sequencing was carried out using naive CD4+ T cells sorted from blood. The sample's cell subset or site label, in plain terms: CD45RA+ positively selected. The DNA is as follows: TGTGCCAGCTCGCCCCGCAGGGGGCTGGACACCGGGGAGCTGTTTTTT. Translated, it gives CASSPRRGLDTGELFF.